The TCR beta chain under discussion was sequenced for a study of OX40 agonist ivuxolimab in advanced cancers. Across the study: Subjects had a mean age of approximately 60 years, with a range of 23 to 79; around 80% were male.

Whole-study findings and limits: At 0.1 to 3.0 mg/kg and by week 6, CD4+ and CD8+ T cells in the blood had expanded clonally.

Sequenced by immunoSEQ multiplex PCR; TCRdb stores in-frame clones only, minus some. This table holds fewer than 75,000 clones, about 87% found once. This CDR3 spans 15 amino acids. The germline V and J ends were trimmed by 6 bases and 1 base, with 15 bases remaining between them. In germline, CDR1 is MNHNS, CDR2 SASEGT. A remark on this clone: Its antigen is not known.

The starting material was CD4+ or CD8+ T cells sorted from blood, obtained in a trial of the OX40 agonist ivuxolimab. This clonotype was sampled from an adult with an advanced solid tumor such as melanoma, head and neck, liver or kidney cancer. The chain joins TRBV6-1 to TRBJ1-1, with D unclear. In DNA, the CDR3 is TGTGCCAGCAGGAGACACCCGTCGGGGAACACTGAAGCTTTCTTT. It specifies CASRRHPSGNTEAFF.